These T cell receptor beta chains were read from a single sample in a study of persistence of HIV-infected CD4 T cells. Which antigens these TCRs recognize remains unknown. Sequencing was performed with immunoSEQ multiplex PCR; in TCRdb, only in-frame clones are kept and a portion is missing. The sample has over 30,000 clones, 82% seen once. Sequencing was performed on cultured CD4+ T cells from PBMCs, taken from a patient who received antiretroviral therapy. The receptors stem from an adult with HIV. The donor label of this sample is uncertain. Both conserved end residues are part of each CDR3. The order of the fields is CDR3 length, clone size, J gene, V gene, D gene, CDR3 DNA, CDR3 protein. A D gene is named only where the DNA matches it firmly. For some rows the clone size is stated as once, few or many, or as a class when expanded; others skip it.

13 NA TRBJ2-7 TRBV5-1 TRBD1 TGCGCCAGCAGCTGGACAGGGGCCTACGAGCAGTACTTC CASSWTGAYEQYF
17 NA TRBJ2-5 TRBV9 NA TGTGCCAGCAGCGCAGAACCCGGGGCCGACTTCAGGGAGACCCAGTACTTC CASSAEPGADFRETQYF
14 NA TRBJ1-3 TRBV6-1 NA TGTGCCAGCAGTGGTCCAGGTAGAGGAAACACCATATATTTT CASSGPGRGNTIYF
13 once TRBJ2-7 TRBV29-1 NA TGCAGCGTTGAAGGGGCAGCTAACTACGAGCAGTACTTC CSVEGAANYEQYF
13 NA TRBJ1-5 TRBV19 NA TGTGCCAGTACCGGGTCCCACAATCAGCCCCAGCATTTT CASTGSHNQPQHF
14 NA TRBJ2-5 TRBV5-4 TRBD1 TGTGCCAGCAGCTTGCAGGGGGTAGGAGAGACCCAGTACTTC CASSLQGVGETQYF
15 NA TRBJ2-7 TRBV18 TRBD2 TGTGCCAGCTCACCACGCGCGGGGGGGCTTTACGAGCAGTACTTC CASSPRAGGLYEQYF
16 NA TRBJ1-3 TRBV7-3 TRBD1 TGTGCCAGCAGCTTAGACAGGGGGCCTGGTGGAAACACCATATATTTT CASSLDRGPGGNTIYF
15 NA TRBJ2-3 TRBV4-1 NA TGCGCCAGCAGCCAAGAACGGGCTTACACAGATACGCAGTATTTT CASSQERAYTDTQYF
14 NA TRBJ1-1 TRBV7-3 NA TGTGCCAGCAGCTTACGTTGGGGAGACACTGAAGCTTTCTTT CASSLRWGDTEAFF
14 few TRBJ1-5 TRBV2 TRBD1 TGTGCCAGCAGTGAATCGACAGGGGATCAGCCCCAGCATTTT CASSESTGDQPQHF
14 NA TRBJ2-3 TRBV29-1 NA TGCAGCGTTACGGATGGCGGGGCTGCAGATACGCAGTATTTT CSVTDGGAADTQYF